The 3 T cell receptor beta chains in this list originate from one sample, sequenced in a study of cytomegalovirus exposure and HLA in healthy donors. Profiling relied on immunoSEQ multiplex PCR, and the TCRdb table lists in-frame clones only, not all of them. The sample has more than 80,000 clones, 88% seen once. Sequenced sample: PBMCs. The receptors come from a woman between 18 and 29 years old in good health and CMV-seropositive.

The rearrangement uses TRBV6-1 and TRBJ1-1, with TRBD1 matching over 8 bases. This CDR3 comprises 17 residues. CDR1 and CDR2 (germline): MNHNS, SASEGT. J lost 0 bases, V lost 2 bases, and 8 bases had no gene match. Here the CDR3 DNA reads TGTGCCAGCAGTGAACGTAGGACAGGGCAACTGAACACTGAAGCTTTCTTT. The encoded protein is CASSERRTGQLNTEAFF.

The CDR3 region has the DNA TGTGCCAGCAGTTTAGCGGCAGGGGAAAATTCACCCCTCCACTTT. The encoded protein is CASSLAAGENSPLHF. V gene TRBV28 combines with J gene TRBJ1-6; TRBD1 is a possible D gene (6 bases). This CDR3 has 15 residues. The ends were cut back, 2 bases at V and 7 bases at J, with 12 bases in the middle. Germline loops: CDR1 MDHEN, CDR2 SYDVKM.

CDR3 bases: TGTGCCAGCAGTGAAAATTTGCGGGGGGGCCGGGGGGAGCAGTACGTC. It codes for CASSENLRGGRGEQYV. The genes are TRBV2 and TRBJ2-7, with TRBD2 matching 9 bases. Germline V gene lookup returns CDR1 SNHLY and CDR2 FYNNEI. The CDR3 is 16 amino acids. V shed 2 bases and J 7 bases; nucleotides not matched to a gene: 12.